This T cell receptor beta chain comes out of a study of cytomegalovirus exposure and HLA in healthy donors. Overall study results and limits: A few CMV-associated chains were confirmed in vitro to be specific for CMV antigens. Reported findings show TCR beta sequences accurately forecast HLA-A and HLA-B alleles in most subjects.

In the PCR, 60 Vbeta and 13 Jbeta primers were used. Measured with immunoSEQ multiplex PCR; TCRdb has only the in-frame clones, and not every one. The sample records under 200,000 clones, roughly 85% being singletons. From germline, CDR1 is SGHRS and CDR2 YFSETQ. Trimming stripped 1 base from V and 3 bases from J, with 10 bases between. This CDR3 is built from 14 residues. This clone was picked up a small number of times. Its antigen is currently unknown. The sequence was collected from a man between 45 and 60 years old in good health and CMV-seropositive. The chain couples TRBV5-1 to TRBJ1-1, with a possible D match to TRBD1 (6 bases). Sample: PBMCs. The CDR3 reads CASSLNAGDTEAFF. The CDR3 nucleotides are TGCGCCAGCAGCTTGAACGCAGGGGACACTGAAGCTTTCTTT.